This TCR beta chain appears in the sequencing data of a study of cytomegalovirus exposure and HLA in healthy donors. This clone was seen only once. Antigen specificity is unknown. V was shortened by 6 bases and J by 0 bases, with 15 bases between the two germline ends. The germline V gene has CDR1 SGHRS and CDR2 YFSETQ. CDR3 size: 15 residues. The data were produced by immunoSEQ multiplex PCR, yet TCRdb's version contains in-frame clones alone and is incomplete. The repertoire holds roughly 65,000 clones, with roughly nine tenths as singletons. Study-level results: TCR beta chains numbering under 200 were designated cytomegalovirus-associated. A few CMV-associated chains proved CMV antigen-specific in vitro.

The TCR sequence derives from a man between 18 and 35 years old in good health and CMV-seronegative. Material for sequencing was PBMCs. The chain has TRBV5-1 and TRBJ1-2; weak D call: TRBD1 (6 bases). CDR3 DNA sequence: TGCGCCAGCACTTACGCGACAGGAACTAACTATGGCTACACCTTC. It yields the protein CASTYATGTNYGYTF.